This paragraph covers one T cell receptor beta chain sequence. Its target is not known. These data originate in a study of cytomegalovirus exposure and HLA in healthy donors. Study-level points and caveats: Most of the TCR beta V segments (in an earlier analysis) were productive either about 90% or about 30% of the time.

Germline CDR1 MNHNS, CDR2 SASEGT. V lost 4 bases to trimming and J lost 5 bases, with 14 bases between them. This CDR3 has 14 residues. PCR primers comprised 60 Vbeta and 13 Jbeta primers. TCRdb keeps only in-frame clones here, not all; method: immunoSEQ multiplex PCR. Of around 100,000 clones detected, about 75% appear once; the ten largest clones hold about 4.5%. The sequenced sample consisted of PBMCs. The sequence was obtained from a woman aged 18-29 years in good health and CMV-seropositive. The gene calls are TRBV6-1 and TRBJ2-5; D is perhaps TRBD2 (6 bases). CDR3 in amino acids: CASSGLSSVETQYF. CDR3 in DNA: TGTGCCAGCAGTGGGTTGTCTAGCGTGGAGACCCAGTACTTC.